This T cell receptor beta chain derives from a study of OX40 agonist ivuxolimab in advanced cancers. Study at large: Patients received intravenous ivuxolimab every 2 weeks at 0.01 to 10 mg/kg. Aged 23 to 79 with a mean of roughly 65 years, they were almost 85% male.

This CDR3 is 17 amino acids long. Trimming removed 2 bases from V and 2 bases from J; junction bases left unmatched: 6. Germline CDR1 reads SGHTA; CDR2 reads FQGNSA. Data came from immunoSEQ multiplex PCR; TCRdb stores just in-frame clones and leaves some out. The sample has 77,000 or so clones; 85% to 95% are singletons. Study-level findings and limits: Certain nonresponders additionally had low normalized T-cell clonal expansion.

Concerning this clone itself: No antigen is known for it.

The chain combines TRBV7-2 with TRBJ1-6; the match to TRBD1 covers 7 bases. The TCR sequence derives from an adult with an advanced solid tumor such as melanoma, head and neck, liver or kidney cancer. The input for sequencing was CD4+ or CD8+ T cells sorted from blood, taken in a trial of the OX40 agonist ivuxolimab. The CDR3 reads CASSLIRDRAYNSPLHF. CDR3 bases: TGTGCCAGCAGCTTAATTCGGGACAGAGCCTATAATTCACCCCTCCACTTT.